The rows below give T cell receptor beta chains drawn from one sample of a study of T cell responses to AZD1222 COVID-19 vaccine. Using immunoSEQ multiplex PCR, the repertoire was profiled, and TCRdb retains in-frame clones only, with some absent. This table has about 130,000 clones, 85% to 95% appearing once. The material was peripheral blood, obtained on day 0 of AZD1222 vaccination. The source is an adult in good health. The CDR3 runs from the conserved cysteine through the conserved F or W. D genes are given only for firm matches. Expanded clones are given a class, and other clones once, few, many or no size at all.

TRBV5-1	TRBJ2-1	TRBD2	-	TGCGCCAGCAGCTTAATTATGATGACTAGCGGTACCAATGAGCAGTTCTTC	CASSLIMMTSGTNEQFF
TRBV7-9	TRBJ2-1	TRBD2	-	TGTGCCAGCACCCCCTCCCTAGCGGTCCAAAGCTCCTACAATGAGCAGTTCTTC	CASTPSLAVQSSYNEQFF
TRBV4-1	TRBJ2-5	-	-	TGCGCCAGCAGCCTCCTGGGTCTGGGGGGTTCTCGGGAGACCCAGTACTTC	CASSLLGLGGSRETQYF
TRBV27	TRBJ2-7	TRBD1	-	TGTGCCAGCAGTACACGGGACAGGGCAAACGAGCAGTACTTC	CASSTRDRANEQYF
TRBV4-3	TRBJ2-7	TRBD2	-	TGCGCCAGCAGCCAAGATAATAGCGGGAGAGTCTACGAGCAGTACTTC	CASSQDNSGRVYEQYF
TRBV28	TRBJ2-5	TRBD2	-	TGTGCCAGCAGTTCGAGACTAGCGGGAGGGCTGTCCTACCAAGAGACCCAGTACTTC	CASSSRLAGGLSYQETQYF
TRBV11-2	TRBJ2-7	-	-	TGTGCCAGCAGCTTAGAGGGCGAGCAGTACTTC	CASSLEGEQYF
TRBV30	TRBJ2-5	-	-	TGTGCCTGTGGGGGAACGGGGACCCAGTACTTC	CACGGTGTQYF
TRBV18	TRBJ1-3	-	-	TGTGCCAGCTCACCACCGGACCTCCGCTGGGACTCTGGAAACACCATATATTTT	CASSPPDLRWDSGNTIYF
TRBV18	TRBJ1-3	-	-	TGTGCCAGCTCACCGCAGGCCTCTGGAAACACCATATATTTT	CASSPQASGNTIYF
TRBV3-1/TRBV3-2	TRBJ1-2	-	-	TGTGCCAGCAGCCCCGGGACTGGTGGCTACACCTTC	CASSPGTGGYTF
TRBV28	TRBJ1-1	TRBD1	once	TGTGCCAGCAGTAGGGACAGGGTACTGGGGACCACTGAAGCTTTCTTT	CASSRDRVLGTTEAFF